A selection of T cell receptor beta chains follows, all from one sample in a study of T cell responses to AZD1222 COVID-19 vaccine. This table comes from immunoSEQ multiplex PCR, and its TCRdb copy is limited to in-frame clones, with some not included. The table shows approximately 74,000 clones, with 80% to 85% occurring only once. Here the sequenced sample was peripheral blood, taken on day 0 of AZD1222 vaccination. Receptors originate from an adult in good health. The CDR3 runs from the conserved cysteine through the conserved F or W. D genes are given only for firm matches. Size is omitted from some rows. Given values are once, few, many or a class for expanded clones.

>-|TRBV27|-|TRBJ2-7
TGTGCCAGCATCATAGGGTCCGAGCAGTACTTC
CASIIGSEQYF
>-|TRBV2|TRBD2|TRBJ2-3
TGTGCCAGCAGTGAGGGTGGACTAGCGGGAGTTGTCGGGAGTACAGATACGCAGTATTTT
CASSEGGLAGVVGSTDTQYF
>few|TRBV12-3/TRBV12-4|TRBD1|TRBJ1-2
TGTGCCAGCAGTTTTGGGACAGGGGTGAACTACACCTTC
CASSFGTGVNYTF
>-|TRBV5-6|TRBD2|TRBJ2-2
TGTGCCAGCACTATGTCGGGGGGAGCGAACACCGGGGAGCTGTTTTTT
CASTMSGGANTGELFF
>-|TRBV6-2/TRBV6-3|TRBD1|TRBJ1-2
TGTGCCAGCAGTTGGGGACAGGGTCTGCATGGCTACACCTTC
CASSWGQGLHGYTF
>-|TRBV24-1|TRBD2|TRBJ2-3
TGTGCCACCAGGGAGCGGGGTGGATATTTT
CATRERGGYF
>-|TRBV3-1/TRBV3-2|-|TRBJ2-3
TGTGCCAGCAGCCAAAGGAGCGGCCGGCTCGCAGATACGCAGTATTTT
CASSQRSGRLADTQYF
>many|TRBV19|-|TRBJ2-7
TGTGCCAGTAGCAATCCCGGGTTAACCTACGAGCAGTACTTC
CASSNPGLTYEQYF
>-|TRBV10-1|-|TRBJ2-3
TGCGCCAGCAGTGAATCGGGCTCTAGCACAGATACGCAGTATTTT
CASSESGSSTDTQYF
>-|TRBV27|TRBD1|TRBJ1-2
TGTGCCAGCAGGACCTTACAGGGGGCCCACTATGGCTACACCTTC
CASRTLQGAHYGYTF